This is a list of T cell receptor beta chains from one sample in a study of T-cell memory formation after mild COVID-19. MiXCR, run by TCRdb on the 5' RACE reads, gives a single entry per CDR3 protein. The sample lists around 200,000 distinct CDR3 sequences; under 12% were seen once. Sequences were obtained from PBMCs or a T cell subset sorted from them (not recorded which). All receptors come from a man aged 18 to 30 who had mild COVID-19 (a few samples of this study predate the infection). Cell type and time point are not known. Both conserved end residues are part of each CDR3. A D gene is named only where the DNA matches it firmly. Only part of the rows carry a size: once, few, many, or a class if the clone is expanded.

abundance,v_gene,d_gene,j_gene,CDR3aa,CDR3nt
few,TRBV6-5,-,TRBJ1-6,CASSYSGSPLHF,TGTGCCAGCAGTTATTCGGGATCACCCCTCCACTTT
-,TRBV7-3,TRBD1,TRBJ2-2,CASSTGGDTGELFF,TGTGCCAGCTCTACAGGGGGAGACACCGGGGAGCTGTTTTTT
many,TRBV4-3,TRBD2,TRBJ2-1,CASSQDPSGGAVHEQFF,TGCGCCAGCAGCCAAGATCCCTCGGGGGGGGCAGTCCATGAGCAGTTCTTC
few,TRBV7-2,TRBD1,TRBJ2-2,CASSLGGQGWSGELFF,TGTGCCAGCAGCTTAGGGGGACAGGGGTGGTCCGGGGAGCTGTTTTTT
few,TRBV6-5,TRBD1,TRBJ1-5,CASNPTRGPGNQPQHF,TGTGCCAGCAACCCCACCAGGGGGCCAGGCAATCAGCCCCAGCATTTT
-,TRBV12-3/TRBV12-4,-,TRBJ2-7,CASKKTGWPYEQYF,TGTGCCAGCAAAAAAACAGGGTGGCCCTACGAGCAGTACTTC
-,TRBV2,TRBD2,TRBJ2-2,CASSDDSGGAGELFF,TGTGCCAGCAGTGACGATAGCGGGGGGGCCGGGGAGCTGTTTTTT
-,TRBV5-1,-,TRBJ1-1,CASSLGVDPANTEAFF,TGCGCCAGCAGCTTGGGGGTCGATCCAGCGAACACTGAAGCTTTCTTT
few,TRBV6-5,-,TRBJ1-4,CASSPDPGGEKLFF,TGTGCCAGCAGCCCGGACCCAGGCGGGGAAAAACTGTTTTTT
-,TRBV7-9,-,TRBJ1-2,CASSLAIQYYGYTF,TGTGCCAGCAGCTTAGCAATTCAATACTATGGCTACACCTTC
few,TRBV2,-,TRBJ1-6,CASSENTPTLGSPLHF,TGTGCCAGCAGTGAAAATACACCTACCTTGGGCTCACCCCTCCACTTT
few,TRBV5-1,-,TRBJ2-4,CASSDSDLVAKNIQYF,TGCGCCAGCAGCGATTCGGACCTTGTAGCCAAAAACATTCAGTACTTC
-,TRBV6-2/TRBV6-3,TRBD2,TRBJ2-5,CASSSERGAEETQYF,TGTGCCAGCAGTTCAGAGCGGGGGGCTGAAGAGACCCAGTACTTC
many,TRBV11-3,TRBD2,TRBJ2-1,CASSLGDSGPYNEQFF,TGTGCCAGCAGCTTAGGAGATAGCGGGCCCTACAATGAGCAGTTCTTC
few,TRBV7-9,-,TRBJ2-3,CASSHGRGSRTDTQYF,TGTGCCAGCAGCCATGGGAGGGGGTCCCGCACAGATACGCAGTATTTT
-,TRBV5-6,-,TRBJ1-1,CASSRVRGRFNTEAFF,TGTGCCAGCAGCCGGGTCCGGGGGCGTTTTAACACTGAAGCTTTCTTT
few,TRBV18,TRBD1,TRBJ1-1,CASSGQGGPEAFF,TGTGCCAGCTCAGGACAGGGGGGGCCTGAAGCTTTCTTT
-,TRBV7-9,-,TRBJ2-3,CASSLVSDTDTQYF,TGTGCCAGCAGCTTAGTGTCGGACACCGATACGCAGTATTTT
few,TRBV12-3/TRBV12-4,TRBD1,TRBJ2-5,CASSDRGGIQETQYF,TGTGCCAGCAGTGACAGGGGGGGGATCCAAGAGACCCAGTACTTC
many,TRBV7-9,TRBD2,TRBJ2-5,CASSRGGLETQYF,TGTGCCAGCAGCCGGGGGGGCCTAGAGACCCAGTACTTC
few,TRBV5-4,-,TRBJ2-5,CASSLLGGSETQYF,TGTGCCAGCAGCTTACTTGGGGGGTCGGAGACCCAGTACTTC
-,TRBV5-4,TRBD1,TRBJ1-6,CASSLGGTGNSPLHF,TGTGCCAGCAGCTTGGGGGGGACAGGGAATTCACCCCTCCACTTT
few,TRBV5-5,-,TRBJ2-5,CASSPQVAGSETQYF,TGTGCCAGCAGTCCCCAAGTTGCAGGGAGCGAGACCCAGTACTTC
few,TRBV6-6,TRBD2,TRBJ2-1,CASSPRGAGGYHDVEQFF,TGTGCCAGCAGCCCCCGGGGAGCGGGGGGATATCACGACGTTGAGCAGTTCTTC
-,TRBV20-1,-,TRBJ1-5,CSARGSGGNQPQHF,TGCAGTGCTAGGGGGTCCGGGGGCAATCAGCCCCAGCATTTT
many,TRBV7-7,-,TRBJ2-5,CASSAWKETQYF,TGTGCCAGCAGCGCTTGGAAGGAGACCCAGTACTTC
few,TRBV10-3,-,TRBJ2-2,CAISEGTGELFF,TGTGCCATCAGTGAGGGGACCGGGGAGCTGTTTTTT
few,TRBV2,-,TRBJ2-5,CASSEFRGSGETQYF,TGTGCCAGCAGTGAATTTCGGGGCTCCGGAGAGACCCAGTACTTC
few,TRBV4-1,-,TRBJ1-4,CASSQPGGTNEKLFF,TGCGCCAGCAGCCAGCCCGGCGGGACTAATGAAAAACTGTTTTTT
-,TRBV20-1,-,TRBJ1-6,CSARDPRENSPLHF,TGCAGTGCTAGAGATCCCCGTGAGAATTCACCCCTCCACTTT
-,TRBV24-1,TRBD1,TRBJ1-4,CATSDAGTGDEKLFF,TGTGCCACCAGTGATGCCGGGACAGGGGACGAAAAACTGTTTTTT
-,TRBV10-3,TRBD1,TRBJ2-4,CAISGDRGAKNIQYF,TGTGCCATCAGTGGGGACAGGGGGGCCAAAAACATTCAGTACTTC
many,TRBV28,TRBD1,TRBJ1-4,CASSGTGEKLFF,TGTGCCAGCAGTGGGACAGGGGAAAAACTGTTTTTT
-,TRBV10-3,-,TRBJ1-2,CAIPRGVDSSYGYTF,TGTGCCATCCCCCGGGGAGTGGACAGCAGCTATGGCTACACCTTC
few,TRBV24-1,-,TRBJ1-1,CATSDSSGVVTEAFF,TGTGCCACCAGTGATTCTTCAGGGGTGGTCACTGAAGCTTTCTTT
few,TRBV20-1,TRBD1,TRBJ2-5,CSAPTTGPETQYF,TGCAGTGCCCCGACGACAGGGCCAGAGACCCAGTACTTC
few,TRBV2,TRBD1,TRBJ1-2,CARQQGTYGYTF,TGTGCCAGACAACAGGGGACCTATGGCTACACCTTC
once,TRBV12-3/TRBV12-4,-,TRBJ1-2,CASSDRFYGYTF,TGTGCCAGCAGTGACCGTTTCTATGGCTACACCTTC
many,TRBV4-3,-,TRBJ1-2,CASSQSGDGYTF,TGCGCCAGCAGCCAGTCGGGTGATGGCTACACCTTC
-,TRBV3-1,-,TRBJ2-3,CASSQDRRYAQYF,TGTGCCAGCAGCCAAGATCGGAGATACGCGCAGTATTTT
-,TRBV20-1,-,TRBJ2-6,CSASRLASGANVLTF,TGCAGTGCTAGTCGACTGGCCTCTGGGGCCAACGTCCTGACTTTC
few,TRBV6-1,TRBD1,TRBJ1-2,CASSTGQGIGYTF,TGTGCCAGCAGTACGGGACAGGGGATCGGCTACACCTTC
few,TRBV6-1,TRBD1,TRBJ1-1,CASSGFTGDAEAFF,TGTGCCAGCAGTGGCTTCACAGGGGACGCTGAAGCTTTCTTT
few,TRBV7-2,-,TRBJ2-7,CASSFHLTGLLSSYEQYF,TGTGCCAGCAGCTTCCACCTTACTGGACTGTTGAGCTCCTACGAGCAGTACTTC
many,TRBV3-1,TRBD1,TRBJ2-4,CASSRGQYYLKNIQYF,TGTGCCAGCAGCAGGGGACAGTACTACCTCAAAAACATTCAGTACTTC
many,TRBV7-8,-,TRBJ2-7,CASSRYRDGTYEQYF,TGTGCCAGCAGCCGTTACCGGGACGGTACCTACGAGCAGTACTTC
few,TRBV18,-,TRBJ2-5,CASSPWRGQGETQYF,TGTGCCAGCTCACCATGGAGGGGGCAGGGGGAGACCCAGTACTTC
few,TRBV6-5,-,TRBJ2-2,CASNAGGELFF,TGTGCCAGCAATGCAGGGGGGGAGCTGTTTTTT
-,TRBV7-8,-,TRBJ2-4,CASSMTGTNSYQYF,TGTGCCAGCAGCATGACCGGGACAAACAGTTATCAGTACTTC
-,TRBV7-2,TRBD1,TRBJ2-2,CASSLTGWAGELFF,TGTGCCAGCAGCTTGACAGGGTGGGCCGGGGAGCTGTTTTTT